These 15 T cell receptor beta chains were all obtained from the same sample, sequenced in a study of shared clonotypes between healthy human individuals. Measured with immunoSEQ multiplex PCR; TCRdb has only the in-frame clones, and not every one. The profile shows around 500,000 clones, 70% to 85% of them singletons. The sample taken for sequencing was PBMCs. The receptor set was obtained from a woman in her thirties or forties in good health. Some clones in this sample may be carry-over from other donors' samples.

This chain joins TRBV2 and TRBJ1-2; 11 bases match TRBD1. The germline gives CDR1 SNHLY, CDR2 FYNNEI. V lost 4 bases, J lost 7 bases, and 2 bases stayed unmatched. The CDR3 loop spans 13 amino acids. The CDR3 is CASSGTGGSGYTF. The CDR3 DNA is TGTGCCAGCAGTGGGACAGGGGGCTCTGGCTACACCTTC.

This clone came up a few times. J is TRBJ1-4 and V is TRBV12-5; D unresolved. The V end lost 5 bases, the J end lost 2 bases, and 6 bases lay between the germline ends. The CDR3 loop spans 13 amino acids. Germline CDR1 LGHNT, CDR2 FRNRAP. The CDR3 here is CASGTPTNEKLFF. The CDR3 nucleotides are TGTGCTAGTGGTACCCCCACTAATGAAAAACTGTTTTTT.

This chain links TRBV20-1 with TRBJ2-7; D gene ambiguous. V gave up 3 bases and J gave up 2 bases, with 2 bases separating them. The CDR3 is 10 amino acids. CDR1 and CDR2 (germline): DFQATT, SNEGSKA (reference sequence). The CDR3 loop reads CSASPYEQYF. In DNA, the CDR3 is TGCAGTGCTAGTCCCTACGAGCAGTACTTC.

The CDR3 bases are TGCGCCAGCAGCTTGGGCGGGGGGATCACAGATACGCAGTATTTT. Translation: CASSLGGGITDTQYF. The gene calls are TRBV5-1 and TRBJ2-3; 8 bases align to TRBD2. The CDR3 length is 15 residues. The junction had 2 bases not matched to a gene; V was cut back by 0 bases and J by 2 bases. CDR1 SGHRS and CDR2 YFSETQ come from the germline V gene.

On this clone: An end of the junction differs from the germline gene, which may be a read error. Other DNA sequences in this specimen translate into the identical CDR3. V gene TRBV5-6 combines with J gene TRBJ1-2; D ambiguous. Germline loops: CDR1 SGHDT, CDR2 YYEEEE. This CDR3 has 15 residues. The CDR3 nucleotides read TGTGCCAGCAGCTTGGGGCGGGGTTTTAACTATGGATACACCTTC. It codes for CASSLGRGFNYGYTF.

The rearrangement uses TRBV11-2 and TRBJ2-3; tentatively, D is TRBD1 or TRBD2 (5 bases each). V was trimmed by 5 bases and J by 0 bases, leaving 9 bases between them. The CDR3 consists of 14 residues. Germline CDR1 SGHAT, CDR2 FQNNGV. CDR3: CASSPGQSTDTQYF. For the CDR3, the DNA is TGTGCCAGCAGCCCGGGGCAAAGCACAGATACGCAGTATTTT.

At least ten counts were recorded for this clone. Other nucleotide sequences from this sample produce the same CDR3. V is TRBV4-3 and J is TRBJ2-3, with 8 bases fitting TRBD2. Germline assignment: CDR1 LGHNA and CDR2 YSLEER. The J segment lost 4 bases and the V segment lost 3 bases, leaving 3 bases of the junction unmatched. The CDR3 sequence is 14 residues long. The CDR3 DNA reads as TGCGCCAGCAGCCAGGGACTAGAGGCAGATACGCAGTATTTT. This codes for CASSQGLEADTQYF.

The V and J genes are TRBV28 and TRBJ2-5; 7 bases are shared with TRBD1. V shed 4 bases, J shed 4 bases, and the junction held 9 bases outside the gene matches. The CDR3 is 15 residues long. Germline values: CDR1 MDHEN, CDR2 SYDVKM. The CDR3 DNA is TGTGCCAGCAGTTCTCGGGGACAGCTGGGAGAGACCCAGTACTTC. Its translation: CASSSRGQLGETQYF.

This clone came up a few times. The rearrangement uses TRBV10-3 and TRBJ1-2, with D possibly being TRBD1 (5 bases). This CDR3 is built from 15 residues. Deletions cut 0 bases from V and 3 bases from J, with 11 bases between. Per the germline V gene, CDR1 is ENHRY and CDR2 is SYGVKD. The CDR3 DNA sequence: TGTGCCATCAGTGAGTCGCAGGGTAATGACTATGGCTACACCTTC. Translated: CAISESQGNDYGYTF.

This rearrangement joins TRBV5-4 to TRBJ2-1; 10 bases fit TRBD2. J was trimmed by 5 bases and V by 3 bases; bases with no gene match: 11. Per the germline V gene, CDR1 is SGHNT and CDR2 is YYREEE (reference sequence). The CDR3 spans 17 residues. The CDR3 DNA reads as TGTGCCAGCAGCTGGGCTCCGGGACTAGCGTCCGACAATGAGCAGTTCTTC. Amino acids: CASSWAPGLASDNEQFF.

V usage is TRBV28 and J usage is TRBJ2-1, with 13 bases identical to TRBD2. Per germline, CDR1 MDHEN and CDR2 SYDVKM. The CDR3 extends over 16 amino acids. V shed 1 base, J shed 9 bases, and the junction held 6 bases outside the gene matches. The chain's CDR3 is CASSLSTSGRAGEQFF. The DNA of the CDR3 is TGTGCCAGCAGTTTATCCACTAGCGGGAGGGCCGGTGAGCAGTTCTTC.

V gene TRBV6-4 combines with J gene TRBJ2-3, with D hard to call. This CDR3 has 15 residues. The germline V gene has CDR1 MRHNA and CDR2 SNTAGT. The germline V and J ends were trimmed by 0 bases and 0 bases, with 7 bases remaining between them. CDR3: CASSDSEHSTDTQYF. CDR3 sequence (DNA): TGTGCCAGCAGTGACTCAGAGCATAGCACAGATACGCAGTATTTT.

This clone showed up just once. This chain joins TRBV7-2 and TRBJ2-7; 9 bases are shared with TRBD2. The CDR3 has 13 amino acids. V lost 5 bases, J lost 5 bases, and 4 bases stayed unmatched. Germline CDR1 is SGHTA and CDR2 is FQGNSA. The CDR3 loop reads CASSRGRGDEQYF. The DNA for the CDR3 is TGTGCCAGCAGCCGCGGGAGGGGCGACGAGCAGTACTTC.

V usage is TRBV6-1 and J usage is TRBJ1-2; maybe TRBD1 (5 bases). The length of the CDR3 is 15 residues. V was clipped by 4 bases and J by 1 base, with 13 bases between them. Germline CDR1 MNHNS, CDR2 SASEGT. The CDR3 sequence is CASSVRDGGNYGYTF. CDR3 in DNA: TGTGCCAGCAGTGTCCGGGACGGCGGTAACTATGGCTACACCTTC.

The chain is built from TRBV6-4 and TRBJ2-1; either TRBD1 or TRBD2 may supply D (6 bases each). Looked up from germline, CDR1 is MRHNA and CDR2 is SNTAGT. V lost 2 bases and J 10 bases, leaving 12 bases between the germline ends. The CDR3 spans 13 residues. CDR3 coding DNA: TGTGCCAGCAGTGACGTTTTGGGGGGCGAGCAGTTCTTC. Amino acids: CASSDVLGGEQFF.